The clone carrying this T cell receptor beta chain was observed many times. The antigen is unknown. Trimming shortened V by 4 bases and J by 10 bases, and 11 bases separated the two germline ends. There are 12 residues in the CDR3. The germline V gene encodes CDR1 LNHNV and CDR2 YYDKDF (reference sequence). The data were obtained in a study of human T cells and chemical hapten exposure. Study conclusions and caveats: Donors were affected by alopecia, so their immune reaction might vary from that of healthy individuals. Relative to control repertoires, expanded TCRs gave rise to significantly more large CDR3 similarity clusters.

In the library, unique molecular identifiers were attached to individual cDNA molecules. In the original processing: Per-sample TCR counts ranged from about 20,000 to 690,600, median 95,638. TCRdb reprocessed the RACE reads via MiXCR and lists one record per CDR3 protein. TCRdb's processing, not the authors', yielded these V and J calls. The table shows 84,000 or so distinct CDR3 sequences, with about 10% occurring only once. The time point here: patch test 2, 6 weeks after DPC sensitization. Treatment meaning: therapeutic diphenylcyclopropenone sensitization with weekly scalp DPC. This TCR came from a woman aged 25 to 39 with alopecia areata. Some clones in this sample may be carry-over from other donors' samples. The chain has TRBV15 and TRBJ2-1, with D possibly TRBD1 on 6 matching bases. The sequences come from whole blood, collected in connection with sensitization to the hapten diphenylcyclopropenone (DPC). This chain's CDR3 is CATSNRAGEQFF. In DNA, the CDR3 is TGTGCCACCAGCAACAGGGCAGGAGAGCAGTTCTTC.